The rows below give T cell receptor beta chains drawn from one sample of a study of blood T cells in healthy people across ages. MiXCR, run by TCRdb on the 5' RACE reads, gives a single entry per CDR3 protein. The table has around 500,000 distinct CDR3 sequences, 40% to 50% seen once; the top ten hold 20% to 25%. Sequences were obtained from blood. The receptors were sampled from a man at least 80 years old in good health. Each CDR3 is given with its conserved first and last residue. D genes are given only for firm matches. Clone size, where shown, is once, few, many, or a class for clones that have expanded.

CDR3 protein: CASSGTGAADTQYF
CDR3 DNA: TGTGCCAGCAGTGGAACAGGGGCAGCAGATACGCAGTATTTT
D gene: TRBD1
V gene: TRBV2
J gene: TRBJ2-3
clone size: -

CDR3 protein: CASRERASGSYEQYF
CDR3 DNA: TGTGCCAGCAGAGAACGGGCTAGCGGATCCTACGAGCAGTATTTC
D gene: TRBD2
V gene: TRBV25-1
J gene: TRBJ2-5
clone size: -

CDR3 protein: CASSLYRVGEDTQYF
CDR3 DNA: TGTGCCAGCAGCTTATACAGGGTCGGCGAAGATACGCAGTATTTT
D gene: -
V gene: TRBV7-2
J gene: TRBJ2-3
clone size: -

CDR3 protein: CSARDRARSRSDTQYF
CDR3 DNA: TGCAGTGCTAGAGATCGGGCCCGATCTAGGTCAGATACGCAGTATTTT
D gene: -
V gene: TRBV20-1
J gene: TRBJ2-3
clone size: once

CDR3 protein: CASSLVGQSHYGYTF
CDR3 DNA: TGTGCCAGCAGTTTAGTGGGACAGAGTCACTATGGCTACACCTTC
D gene: TRBD1
V gene: TRBV12-3/TRBV12-4
J gene: TRBJ1-2
clone size: -

CDR3 protein: CSARDAASPDTQYF
CDR3 DNA: TGCAGTGCTAGAGATGCGGCTTCCCCAGATACGCAGTATTTT
D gene: -
V gene: TRBV20-1
J gene: TRBJ2-3
clone size: -

CDR3 protein: CASSSGTGRIGYTF
CDR3 DNA: TGCGCCAGCAGCTCCGGGACAGGTCGGATTGGCTACACCTTC
D gene: TRBD1
V gene: TRBV5-1
J gene: TRBJ1-2
clone size: many

CDR3 protein: CASNRDSNSPLHF
CDR3 DNA: TGCGCCAGCAACCGGGACAGTAATTCACCCCTCCACTTT
D gene: TRBD1
V gene: TRBV5-1
J gene: TRBJ1-6
clone size: few

CDR3 protein: CASSLEDRAELFF
CDR3 DNA: TGCGCCAGCAGCTTGGAGGACAGGGCCGAACTGTTTTTT
D gene: TRBD1
V gene: TRBV5-1
J gene: TRBJ1-4
clone size: -

CDR3 protein: CASSLNGVIYEQYF
CDR3 DNA: TGTGCCAGCAGCTTAAATGGGGTTATCTACGAGCAGTACTTC
D gene: -
V gene: TRBV11-1
J gene: TRBJ2-7
clone size: -

CDR3 protein: CASSLIGDYGYTF
CDR3 DNA: TGTGCCAGCAGTCTAATAGGGGACTATGGCTACACCTTC
D gene: -
V gene: TRBV3-1
J gene: TRBJ1-2
clone size: -

CDR3 protein: CASSYGVLYEQYF
CDR3 DNA: TGTGCCAGCAGTTACGGGGTCCTCTACGAGCAGTACTTC
D gene: -
V gene: TRBV6-2/TRBV6-3
J gene: TRBJ2-7
clone size: -